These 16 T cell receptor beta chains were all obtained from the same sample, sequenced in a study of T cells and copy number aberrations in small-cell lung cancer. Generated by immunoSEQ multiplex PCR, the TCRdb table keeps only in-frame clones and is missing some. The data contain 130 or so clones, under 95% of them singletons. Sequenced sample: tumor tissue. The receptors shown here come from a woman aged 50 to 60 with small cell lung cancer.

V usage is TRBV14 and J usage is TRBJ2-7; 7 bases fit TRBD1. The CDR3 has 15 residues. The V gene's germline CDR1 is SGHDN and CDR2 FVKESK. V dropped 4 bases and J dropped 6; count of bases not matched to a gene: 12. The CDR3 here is CASSRVRQGYGEQYF. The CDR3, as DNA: TGTGCCAGCAGCCGAGTTAGACAGGGCTACGGCGAGCAGTACTTC.

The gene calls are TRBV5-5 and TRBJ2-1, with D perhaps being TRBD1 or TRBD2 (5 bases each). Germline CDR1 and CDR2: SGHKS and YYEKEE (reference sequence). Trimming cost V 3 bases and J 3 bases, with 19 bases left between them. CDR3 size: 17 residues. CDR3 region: CASSSGVWVGGYNEQFF. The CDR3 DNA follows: TGTGCCAGCAGCTCGGGTGTATGGGTTGGGGGCTACAATGAGCAGTTCTTC. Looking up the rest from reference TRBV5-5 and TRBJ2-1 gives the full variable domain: DAGVTQSPTHLIKTRGQQVTLRCSPISGHKSVSWYQQVLGQGPQFIFQYYEKEERGRGNFPDRFSARQFPNYSSELNVNALLLGDSALYLCASSSGVWVGGYNEQFFGPGTRLTVL.

The CDR3 sequence: CASRGQPHYNEQFF. CDR3 nucleotide sequence: TGTGCCAGTAGAGGACAGCCCCATTACAATGAGCAGTTCTTC. The V call is TRBV19, the J call TRBJ2-1; D is perhaps TRBD1 (6 bases). Trimming cost V 6 bases and J 4 bases, with 13 bases left between them. CDR3 length equals 14 residues. Germline-derived CDR1 and CDR2 are LNHDA and SQIVND (reference sequence).

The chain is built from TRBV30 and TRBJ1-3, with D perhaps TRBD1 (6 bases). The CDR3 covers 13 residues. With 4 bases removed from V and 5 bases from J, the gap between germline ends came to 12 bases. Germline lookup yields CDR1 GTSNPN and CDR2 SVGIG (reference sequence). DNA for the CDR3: TGTGCCTGGAATAGGGGGGAGAGAAACACCATATATTTT. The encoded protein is CAWNRGERNTIYF.

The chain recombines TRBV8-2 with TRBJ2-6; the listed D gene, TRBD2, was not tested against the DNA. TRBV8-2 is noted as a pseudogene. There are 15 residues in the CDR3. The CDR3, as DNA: TGTGGCATGAGGCGAACACAAAGTCGGGCCAACGTCCTGACTTTC. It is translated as CGMRRTQSRANVLTF.

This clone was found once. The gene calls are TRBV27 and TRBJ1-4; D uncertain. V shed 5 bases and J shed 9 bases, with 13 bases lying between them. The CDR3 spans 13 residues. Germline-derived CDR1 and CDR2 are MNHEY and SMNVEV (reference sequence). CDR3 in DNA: TGTGCCAGCAGTATAAGGAGGGAACAAAAACTGTTTTTT. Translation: CASSIRREQKLFF.

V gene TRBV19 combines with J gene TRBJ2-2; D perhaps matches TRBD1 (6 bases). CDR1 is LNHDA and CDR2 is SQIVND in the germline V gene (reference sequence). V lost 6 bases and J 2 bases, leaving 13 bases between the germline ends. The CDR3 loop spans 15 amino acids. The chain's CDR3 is CASRSGTRNTGELFF. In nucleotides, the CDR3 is TGTGCCAGTAGGTCCGGGACACGAAACACCGGGGAGCTGTTTTTT.

The CDR3 DNA follows: TGTGCCAGCAGCGGGGATGGTGTGCCACAAAGTCGGGCCAACGTCCTGACTTTC. This gives the protein CASSGDGVPQSRANVLTF. This sequence joins TRBV7-7 and TRBJ2-6, with D unresolved. Germline V CDR1 and CDR2: SSHAT, FNYEAQ (reference sequence). Trimming removed 5 bases at V and 5 bases at J, with 22 bases between. This CDR3 is 18 amino acids long.

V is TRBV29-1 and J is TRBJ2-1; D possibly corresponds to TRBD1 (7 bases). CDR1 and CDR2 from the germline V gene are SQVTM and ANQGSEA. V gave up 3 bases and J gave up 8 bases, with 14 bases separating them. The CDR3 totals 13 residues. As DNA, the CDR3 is TGCAGCGTTGAGTTTCAGGGGGGTGATGAGCAGTTCTTC. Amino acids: CSVEFQGGDEQFF.

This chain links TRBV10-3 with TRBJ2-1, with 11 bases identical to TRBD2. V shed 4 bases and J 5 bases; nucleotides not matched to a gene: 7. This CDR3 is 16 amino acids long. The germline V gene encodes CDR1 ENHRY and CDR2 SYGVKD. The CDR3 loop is CAISVVRGLADNEQFF. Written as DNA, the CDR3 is TGTGCCATCAGTGTCGTTCGGGGACTAGCGGACAATGAGCAGTTCTTC.

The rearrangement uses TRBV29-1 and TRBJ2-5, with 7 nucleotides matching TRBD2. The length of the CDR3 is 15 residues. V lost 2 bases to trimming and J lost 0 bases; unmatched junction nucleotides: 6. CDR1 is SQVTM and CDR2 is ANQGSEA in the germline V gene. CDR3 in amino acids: CSVERERDYQETQYF. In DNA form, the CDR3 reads TGCAGCGTTGAAAGGGAGCGGGACTACCAAGAGACCCAGTACTTC.

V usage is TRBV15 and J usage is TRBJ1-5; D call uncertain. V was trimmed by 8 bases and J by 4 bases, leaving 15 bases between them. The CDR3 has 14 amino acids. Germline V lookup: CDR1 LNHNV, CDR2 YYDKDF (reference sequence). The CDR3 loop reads CATSPSLGNQPQHF. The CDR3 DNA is TGTGCCACCTCACCGTCGTTGGGAAATCAGCCCCAGCATTTT.

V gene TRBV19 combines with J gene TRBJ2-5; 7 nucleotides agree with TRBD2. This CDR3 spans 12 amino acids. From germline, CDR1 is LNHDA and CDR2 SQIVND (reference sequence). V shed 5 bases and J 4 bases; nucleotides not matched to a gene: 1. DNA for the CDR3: TGTGCCAGTAGTTGGGGGGGAGAGACCCAGTACTTC. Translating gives CASSWGGETQYF. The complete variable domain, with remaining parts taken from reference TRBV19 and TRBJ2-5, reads DGGITQSPKYLFRKEGQNVTLSCEQNLNHDAMYWYRQDPGQGLRLIYYSQIVNDFQKGDIAEGYSVSREKKESFPLTVTSAQKNPTAFYLCASSWGGETQYFGPGTRLLVL.

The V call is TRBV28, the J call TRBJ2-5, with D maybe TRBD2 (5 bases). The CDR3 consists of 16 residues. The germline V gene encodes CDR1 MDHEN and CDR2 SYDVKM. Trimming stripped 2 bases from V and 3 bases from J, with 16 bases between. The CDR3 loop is CASSLALFLEEETQYF. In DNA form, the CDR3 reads TGTGCCAGCAGTTTAGCCCTTTTCCTGGAGGAAGAGACCCAGTACTTC.

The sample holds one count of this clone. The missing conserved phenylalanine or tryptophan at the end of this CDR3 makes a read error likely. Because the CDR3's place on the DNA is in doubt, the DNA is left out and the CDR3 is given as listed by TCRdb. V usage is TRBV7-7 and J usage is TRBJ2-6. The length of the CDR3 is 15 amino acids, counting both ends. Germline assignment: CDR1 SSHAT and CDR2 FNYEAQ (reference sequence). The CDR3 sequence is CASSIKVKCHKVGPI.

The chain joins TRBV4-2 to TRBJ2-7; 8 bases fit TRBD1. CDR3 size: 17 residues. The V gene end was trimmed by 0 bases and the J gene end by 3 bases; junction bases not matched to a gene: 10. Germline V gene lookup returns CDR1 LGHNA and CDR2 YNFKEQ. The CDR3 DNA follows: TGTGCCAGCAGCCAAGATGTTGTTACAGGGGGGATCTACGAGCAGTACTTC. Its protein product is CASSQDVVTGGIYEQYF.